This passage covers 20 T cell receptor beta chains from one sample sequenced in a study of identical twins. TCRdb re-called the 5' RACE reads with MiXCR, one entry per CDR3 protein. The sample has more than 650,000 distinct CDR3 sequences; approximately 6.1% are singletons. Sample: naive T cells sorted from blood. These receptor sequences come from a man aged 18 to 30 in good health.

CDR3 in DNA: TGTGCCAGCAGCCAACGGGGGCCCCATGAGCAGTTCTTC. Its protein is CASSQRGPHEQFF. The chain combines TRBV14 with TRBJ2-1; either TRBD1 or TRBD2 may fit D (6 bases each). Per the germline V gene, CDR1 is SGHDN and CDR2 is FVKESK. The CDR3 totals 13 residues. Trimming took 2 bases from V and 8 from J, leaving 10 bases between them.

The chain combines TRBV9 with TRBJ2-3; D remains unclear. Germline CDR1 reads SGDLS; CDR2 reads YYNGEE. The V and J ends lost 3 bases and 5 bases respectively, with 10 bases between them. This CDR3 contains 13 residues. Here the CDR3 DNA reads TGTGCCAGCAGCGCGCTGAGTCAAGATACGCAGTATTTT. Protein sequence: CASSALSQDTQYF.

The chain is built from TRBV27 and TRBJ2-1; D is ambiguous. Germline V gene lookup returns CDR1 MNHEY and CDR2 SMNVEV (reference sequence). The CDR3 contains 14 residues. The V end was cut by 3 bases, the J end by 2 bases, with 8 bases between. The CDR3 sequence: CASSFGRAYNEQFF. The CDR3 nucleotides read TGTGCCAGCAGTTTCGGACGGGCCTACAATGAGCAGTTCTTC.

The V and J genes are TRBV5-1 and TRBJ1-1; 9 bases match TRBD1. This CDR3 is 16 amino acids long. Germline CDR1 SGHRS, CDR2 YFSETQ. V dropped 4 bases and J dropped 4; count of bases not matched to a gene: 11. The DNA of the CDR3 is TGCGCCAGCAGCCCCCGGGACAGGGCGGGGAGCACTGAAGCTTTCTTT. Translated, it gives CASSPRDRAGSTEAFF. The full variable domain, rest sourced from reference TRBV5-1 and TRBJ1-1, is KAGVTQTPRYLIKTRGQQVTLSCSPISGHRSVSWYQQTPGQGLQFLFEYFSETQRNKGNFPGRFSGRQFSNSRSEMNVSTLELGDSALYLCASSPRDRAGSTEAFFGQGTRLTVV.

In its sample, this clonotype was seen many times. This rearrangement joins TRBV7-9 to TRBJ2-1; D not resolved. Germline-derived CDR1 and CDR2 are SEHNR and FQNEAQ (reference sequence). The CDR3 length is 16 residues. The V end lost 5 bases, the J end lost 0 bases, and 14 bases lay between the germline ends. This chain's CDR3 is CASSPRTPSSYNEQFF. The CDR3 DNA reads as TGTGCCAGCAGCCCACGAACCCCGAGCTCCTACAATGAGCAGTTCTTC.

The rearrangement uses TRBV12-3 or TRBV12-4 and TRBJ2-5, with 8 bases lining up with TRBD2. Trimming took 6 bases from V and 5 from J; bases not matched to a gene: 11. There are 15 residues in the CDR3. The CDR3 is CASRVGSGSRETQYF. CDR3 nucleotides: TGTGCCAGCAGAGTGGGGAGCGGGAGTCGGGAGACCCAGTACTTC.

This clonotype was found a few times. CDR3 DNA sequence: TGTGCCAGCAGCCAGGGGGGACTAATCGAGACCCAGTACTTC. This translates into CASSQGGLIETQYF. This sequence joins TRBV4-2 and TRBJ2-5; 7 bases are a match to TRBD2. This CDR3 comprises 14 residues. The V gene's germline CDR1 is LGHNA and CDR2 YNFKEQ. Trimming cost V 3 bases and J 5 bases; bases outside gene matches: 6.

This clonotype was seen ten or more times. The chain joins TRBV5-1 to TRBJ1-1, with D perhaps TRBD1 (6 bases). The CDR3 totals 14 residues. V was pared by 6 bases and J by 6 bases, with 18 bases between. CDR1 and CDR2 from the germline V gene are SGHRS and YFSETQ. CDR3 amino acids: CASISGMGAPEAFF. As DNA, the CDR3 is TGCGCCAGCATCTCAGGGATGGGGGCCCCTGAAGCTTTCTTT.

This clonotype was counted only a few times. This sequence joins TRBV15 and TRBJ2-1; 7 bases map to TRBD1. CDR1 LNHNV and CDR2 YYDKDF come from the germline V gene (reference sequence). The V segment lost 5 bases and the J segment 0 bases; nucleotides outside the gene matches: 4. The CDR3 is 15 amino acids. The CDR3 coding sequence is TGTGCCACCAGCTTGGACAGGAGCTCCTACAATGAGCAGTTCTTC. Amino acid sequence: CATSLDRSSYNEQFF.

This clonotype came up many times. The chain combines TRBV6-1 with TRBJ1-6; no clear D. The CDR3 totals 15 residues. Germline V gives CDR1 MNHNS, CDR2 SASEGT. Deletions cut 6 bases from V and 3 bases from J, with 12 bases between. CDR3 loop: CASRSTAIYNSPLHF. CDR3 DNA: TGTGCCAGCAGATCGACGGCCATCTATAATTCACCCCTCCACTTT.

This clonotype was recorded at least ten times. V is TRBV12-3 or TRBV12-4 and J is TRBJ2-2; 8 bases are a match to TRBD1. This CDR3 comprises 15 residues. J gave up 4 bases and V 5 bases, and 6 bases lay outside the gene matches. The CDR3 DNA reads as TGTGCCAGCAGTCGCGGACAGGGAGGCACCGGGGAGCTGTTTTTT. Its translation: CASSRGQGGTGELFF.

CDR3 sequence (DNA): TGTGCCAGCAGTTTCCGGCCGGAGCGGGAGCGTGGAGATACGCAGTATTTT. Translation: CASSFRPERERGDTQYF. The J gene is TRBJ2-3, the V gene TRBV12-3 or TRBV12-4, with 8 positions matching TRBD2. V dropped 3 bases and J dropped 5; count of bases not matched to a gene: 13. The CDR3 is made up of 17 amino acids.

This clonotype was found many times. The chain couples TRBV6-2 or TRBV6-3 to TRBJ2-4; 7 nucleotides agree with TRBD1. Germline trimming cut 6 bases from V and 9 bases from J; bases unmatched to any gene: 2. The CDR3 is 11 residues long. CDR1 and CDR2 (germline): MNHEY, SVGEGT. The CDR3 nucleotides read TGTGCCAGCAGCCGACAGGGCATTCAGTACTTC. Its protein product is CASSRQGIQYF.

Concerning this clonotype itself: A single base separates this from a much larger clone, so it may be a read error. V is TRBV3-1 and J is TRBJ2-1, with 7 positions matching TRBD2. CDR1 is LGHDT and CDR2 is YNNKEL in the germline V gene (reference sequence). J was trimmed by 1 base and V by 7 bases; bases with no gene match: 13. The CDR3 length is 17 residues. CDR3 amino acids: CASTAVSSGASYNEQFF. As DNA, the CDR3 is TGTGCCAGCACCGCGGTGTCTAGCGGCGCATCCTACAATGAGCAGTTCTTC.

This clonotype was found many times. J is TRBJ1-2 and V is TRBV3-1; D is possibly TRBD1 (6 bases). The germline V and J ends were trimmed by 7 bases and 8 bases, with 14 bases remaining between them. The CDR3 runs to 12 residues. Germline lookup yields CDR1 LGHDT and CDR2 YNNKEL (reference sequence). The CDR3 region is CASNSGEDGYTF. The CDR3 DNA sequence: TGTGCCAGCAACTCAGGGGAGGACGGCTACACCTTC.

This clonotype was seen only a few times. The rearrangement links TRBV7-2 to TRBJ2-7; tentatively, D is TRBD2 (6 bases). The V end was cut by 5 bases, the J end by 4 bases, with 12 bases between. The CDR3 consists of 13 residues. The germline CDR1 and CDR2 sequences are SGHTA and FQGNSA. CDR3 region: CASSAVTSYEQYV. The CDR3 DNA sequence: TGTGCCAGCAGCGCCGTGACTAGTTACGAGCAGTACGTC.

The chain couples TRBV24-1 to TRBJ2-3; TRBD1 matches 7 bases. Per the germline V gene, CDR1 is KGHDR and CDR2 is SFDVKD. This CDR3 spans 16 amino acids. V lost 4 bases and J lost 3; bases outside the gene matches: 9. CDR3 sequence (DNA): TGTGCCACCAGTGAAGCCGACAGGGTCGGAACAGATACGCAGTATTTT. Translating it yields CATSEADRVGTDTQYF.

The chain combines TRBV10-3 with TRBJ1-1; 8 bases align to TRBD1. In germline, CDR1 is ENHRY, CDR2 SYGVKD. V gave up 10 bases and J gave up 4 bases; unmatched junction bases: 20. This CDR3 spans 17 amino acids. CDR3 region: CATTTTVQGAGGTEAFF. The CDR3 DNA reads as TGTGCCACGACAACTACCGTGCAGGGGGCGGGCGGCACTGAAGCTTTCTTT.

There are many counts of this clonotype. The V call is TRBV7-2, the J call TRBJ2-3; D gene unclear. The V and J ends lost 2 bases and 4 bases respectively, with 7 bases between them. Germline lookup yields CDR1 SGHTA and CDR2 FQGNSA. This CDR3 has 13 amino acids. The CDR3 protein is CASSLPGPDTQYF. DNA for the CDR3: TGTGCCAGCAGCTTACCGGGCCCAGATACGCAGTATTTT.

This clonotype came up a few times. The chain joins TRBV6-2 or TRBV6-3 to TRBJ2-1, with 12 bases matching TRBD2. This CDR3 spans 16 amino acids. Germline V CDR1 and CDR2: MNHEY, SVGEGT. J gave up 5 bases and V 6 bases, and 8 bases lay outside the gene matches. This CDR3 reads CASSPSGRAQHNEQFF. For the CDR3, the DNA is TGTGCCAGCAGCCCTAGCGGGAGGGCCCAGCACAATGAGCAGTTCTTC.